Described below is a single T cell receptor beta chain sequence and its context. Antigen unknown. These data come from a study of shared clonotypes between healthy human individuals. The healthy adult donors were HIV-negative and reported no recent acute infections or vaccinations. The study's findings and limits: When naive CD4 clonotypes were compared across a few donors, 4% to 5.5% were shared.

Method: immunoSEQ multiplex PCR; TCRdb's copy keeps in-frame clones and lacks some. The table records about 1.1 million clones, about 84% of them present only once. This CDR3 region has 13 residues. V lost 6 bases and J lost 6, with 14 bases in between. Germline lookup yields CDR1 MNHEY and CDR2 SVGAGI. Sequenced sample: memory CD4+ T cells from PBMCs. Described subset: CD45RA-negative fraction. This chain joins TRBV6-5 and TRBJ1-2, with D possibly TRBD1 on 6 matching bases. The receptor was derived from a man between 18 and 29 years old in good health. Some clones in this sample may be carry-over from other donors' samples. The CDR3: CASREQGRDGYTF. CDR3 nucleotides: TGTGCCAGCAGAGAACAGGGTCGGGATGGCTACACCTTC.